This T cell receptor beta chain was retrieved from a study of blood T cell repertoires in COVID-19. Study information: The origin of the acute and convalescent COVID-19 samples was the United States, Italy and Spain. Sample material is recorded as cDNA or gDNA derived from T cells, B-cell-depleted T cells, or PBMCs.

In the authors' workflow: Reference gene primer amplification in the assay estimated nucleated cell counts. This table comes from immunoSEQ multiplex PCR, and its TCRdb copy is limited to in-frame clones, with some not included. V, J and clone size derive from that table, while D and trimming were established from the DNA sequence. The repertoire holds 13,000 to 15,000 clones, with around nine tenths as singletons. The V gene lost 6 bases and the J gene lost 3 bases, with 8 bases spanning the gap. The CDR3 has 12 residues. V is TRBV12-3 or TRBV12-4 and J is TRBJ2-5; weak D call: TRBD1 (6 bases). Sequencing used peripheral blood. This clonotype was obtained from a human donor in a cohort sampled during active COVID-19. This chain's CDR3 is CASSPGEETQYF. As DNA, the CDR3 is TGTGCCAGCAGCCCAGGGGAAGAGACCCAGTACTTC.